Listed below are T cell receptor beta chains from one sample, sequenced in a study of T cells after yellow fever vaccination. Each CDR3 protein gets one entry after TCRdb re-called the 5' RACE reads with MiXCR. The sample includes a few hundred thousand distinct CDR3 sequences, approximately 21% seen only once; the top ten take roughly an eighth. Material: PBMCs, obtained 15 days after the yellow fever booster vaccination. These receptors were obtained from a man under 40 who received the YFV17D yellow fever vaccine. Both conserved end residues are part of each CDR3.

CDR3: CSAPIFSSSSYNEQFF; V: TRBV20-1; J: TRBJ2-1
CDR3: CSATPGEGYGYTF; V: TRBV20-1; J: TRBJ1-2
CDR3: CASSEQTGHPETQYF; V: TRBV5-5; J: TRBJ2-5
CDR3: CASSQDQGLPRNIQYF; V: TRBV4-3; J: TRBJ2-4
CDR3: CSASNEQGTHEQYF; V: TRBV20-1; J: TRBJ2-7
CDR3: CASSLAGGRVGTQYF; V: TRBV11-2; J: TRBJ2-3
CDR3: CASSHPRIGTVGNEQFF; V: TRBV4-3; J: TRBJ2-1
CDR3: CASSQGRASGGSYNEQFF; V: TRBV14; J: TRBJ2-1
CDR3: CASSPSLGLEETQYF; V: TRBV18; J: TRBJ2-5
CDR3: CASSPRTGGATSEQYF; V: TRBV5-1; J: TRBJ2-7
CDR3: CSARVRVGTSGGYEQYF; V: TRBV20-1; J: TRBJ2-7
CDR3: CASSRREGPETQYF; V: TRBV7-2; J: TRBJ2-5
CDR3: CASSLVASQETQYF; V: TRBV5-1; J: TRBJ2-5
CDR3: CASRISGTKYTDTQYF; V: TRBV6-1; J: TRBJ2-3
CDR3: CASSLTGDSYEQYF; V: TRBV5-1; J: TRBJ2-7
CDR3: CASSPRQGSYEKLFF; V: TRBV12-3/TRBV12-4; J: TRBJ1-4
CDR3: CSVRLLAGTEAFF; V: TRBV29-1; J: TRBJ1-1
CDR3: CASSLELAGNIQYF; V: TRBV5-1; J: TRBJ2-4
CDR3: CASSSYYRDSQETQYF; V: TRBV12-3/TRBV12-4; J: TRBJ2-5
CDR3: CSARDQYTGAEQYF; V: TRBV20-1; J: TRBJ2-7
CDR3: CASSLDGQRPRETQYF; V: TRBV5-1; J: TRBJ2-5
CDR3: CASSPQERTEAFF; V: TRBV18; J: TRBJ1-1
CDR3: CASREGTDYEQYF; V: TRBV12-3/TRBV12-4; J: TRBJ2-7
CDR3: CSARPRQGWYEQYF; V: TRBV20-1; J: TRBJ2-7
CDR3: CAISAEGRIYEQYF; V: TRBV10-3; J: TRBJ2-7
CDR3: CASSLGLYHNEKLFF; V: TRBV12-3/TRBV12-4; J: TRBJ1-4
CDR3: CSAQLVSYEQYF; V: TRBV20-1; J: TRBJ2-7
CDR3: CASSWWGGTISGANVLTF; V: TRBV12-3/TRBV12-4; J: TRBJ2-6
CDR3: CATSDPQGLAGFTDTQYF; V: TRBV24-1; J: TRBJ2-3
CDR3: CASSLGHHLSYEQYF; V: TRBV19; J: TRBJ2-7
CDR3: CASSSKDSYEQYF; V: TRBV7-9; J: TRBJ2-7
CDR3: CASSLVAEQYF; V: TRBV7-2; J: TRBJ2-7
CDR3: CASSLTSANYGYTF; V: TRBV7-3; J: TRBJ1-2
CDR3: CASSQSSTGRDTQYF; V: TRBV4-3; J: TRBJ2-3
CDR3: CASSQVSGYYNEQFF; V: TRBV14; J: TRBJ2-1
CDR3: CSVEVSDEQFF; V: TRBV29-1; J: TRBJ2-1
CDR3: CASSLNPPSSYNEQFF; V: TRBV11-2; J: TRBJ2-1
CDR3: CASSSPPGTKNTGELFF; V: TRBV7-6; J: TRBJ2-2
CDR3: CATSGLGTKGFYQETQYF; V: TRBV15; J: TRBJ2-5
CDR3: CASSQEVVNTEAFF; V: TRBV4-2; J: TRBJ1-1
CDR3: CASSLTSGWEEQYF; V: TRBV14; J: TRBJ2-7
CDR3: CSSRTSTATDTQYF; V: TRBV29-1; J: TRBJ2-3
CDR3: CASSESISGRAADTQYF; V: TRBV10-1; J: TRBJ2-3
CDR3: CASSEGGPTYEQYF; V: TRBV25-1; J: TRBJ2-7
CDR3: CSGGQLNTEAFF; V: TRBV29-1; J: TRBJ1-1
CDR3: CSARESTSEKLFF; V: TRBV20-1; J: TRBJ1-4
CDR3: CASGSGLSSYEQYF; V: TRBV7-9; J: TRBJ2-7
CDR3: CASSKTSGIPDTQYF; V: TRBV7-6; J: TRBJ2-3
CDR3: CASNSGLQNEQFF; V: TRBV12-3/TRBV12-4; J: TRBJ2-1
CDR3: CASSSPQERMNTEAFF; V: TRBV6-2/TRBV6-3; J: TRBJ1-1
CDR3: CATSEPTAAKNIQYF; V: TRBV24-1; J: TRBJ2-4
CDR3: CASSEGPAPDGYTF; V: TRBV5-1; J: TRBJ1-2